The TCR beta chain under discussion was sequenced for a study of cytomegalovirus exposure and HLA in healthy donors. The CDR3 extends over 14 amino acids. Germline assignment: CDR1 ENHRY and CDR2 SYGVKD. V was pared by 10 bases and J by 3 bases, with 11 bases of the junction left unmatched. Primers for the PCR totalled 60 Vbeta and 13 Jbeta. Profiled with immunoSEQ multiplex PCR; TCRdb holds only in-frame clones, not every one. Here the sample spans about 67,000 clones, roughly 65% being singletons. Note on this clone: Its cognate antigen is unknown.

Study results and caveats: There were several of the most significant clusters that appeared linked to common viral pathogens in a later analysis. Later analysis placed DRB1 highest and HLA-C lowest in TCR association rates, which differed by HLA locus. The classifier was said to identify cytomegalovirus status with high specificity and sensitivity.

The sequence derives from a woman younger than 45 in good health and CMV-seronegative. Sequenced sample: PBMCs. The J gene is TRBJ1-2, the V gene TRBV10-3; 7 bases match TRBD1. The CDR3 protein is CASRDRTGYYGYTF. The CDR3 DNA reads as TGTGCCAGCAGGGACCGGACAGGATACTATGGCTACACCTTC.